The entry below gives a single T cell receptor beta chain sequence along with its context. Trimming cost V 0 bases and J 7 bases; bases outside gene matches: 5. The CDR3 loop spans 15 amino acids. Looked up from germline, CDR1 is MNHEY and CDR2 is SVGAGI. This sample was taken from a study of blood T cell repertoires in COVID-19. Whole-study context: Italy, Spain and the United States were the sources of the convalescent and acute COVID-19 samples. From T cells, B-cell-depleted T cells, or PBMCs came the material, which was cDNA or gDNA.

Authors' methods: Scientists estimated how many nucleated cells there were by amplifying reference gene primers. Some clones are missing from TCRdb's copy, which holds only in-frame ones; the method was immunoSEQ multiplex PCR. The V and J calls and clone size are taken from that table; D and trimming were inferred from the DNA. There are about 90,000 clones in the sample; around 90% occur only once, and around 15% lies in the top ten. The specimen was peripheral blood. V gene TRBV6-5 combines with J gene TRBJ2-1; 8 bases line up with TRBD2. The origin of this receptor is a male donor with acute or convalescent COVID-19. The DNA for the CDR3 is TGTGCCAGCAGTTACTCGGCGCGGGGGGAGAATGAGCAGTTCTTC. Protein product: CASSYSARGENEQFF.